This T cell receptor beta chain was recorded in a study of T cell repertoires in cytomegalovirus infection. TCRdb fed the reads into MiXCR, producing one record per CDR3 protein. The sample gives fewer than 250,000 distinct CDR3 sequences, roughly 12% of which show up once; 1.5% to 2% is in the top ten. Study outcomes and limitations: CMV carriers having the relevant HLA were flagged by cumulative public TCR beta family frequency.

In the case of this clonotype: The target antigen is unknown.

Looked up from germline, CDR1 is MNHNS and CDR2 is SASEGT. The CDR3 loop spans 11 amino acids. V gave up 7 bases and J gave up 7 bases, with 11 bases separating them. What was sequenced was PBMCs. The chain uses TRBV6-1 and TRBJ2-7; D may be TRBD1 or TRBD2 (6 bases each). The clonotype was recovered from a human donor in good health (CMV status not recorded). Some clones in this sample may be carry-over from other donors' samples. DNA for the CDR3: TGTGCCAGCACCCAAGGGGGGGAGCAGTACTTC. Amino acids: CASTQGGEQYF.